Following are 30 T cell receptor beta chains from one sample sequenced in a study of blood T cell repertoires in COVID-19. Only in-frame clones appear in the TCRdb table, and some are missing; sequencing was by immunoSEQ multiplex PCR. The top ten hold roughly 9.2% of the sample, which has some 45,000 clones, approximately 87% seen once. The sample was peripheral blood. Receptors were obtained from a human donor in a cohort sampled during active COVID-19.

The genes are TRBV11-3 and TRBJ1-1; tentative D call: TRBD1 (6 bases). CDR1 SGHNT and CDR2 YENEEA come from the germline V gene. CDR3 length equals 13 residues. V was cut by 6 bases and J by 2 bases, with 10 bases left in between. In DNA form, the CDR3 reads TGTGCCAGCAGGCGGACAGCCAACACTGAAGCTTTCTTT. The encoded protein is CASRRTANTEAFF. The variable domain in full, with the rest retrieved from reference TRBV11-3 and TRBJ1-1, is EAGVVQSPRYKIIEKKQPVAFWCNPISGHNTLYWYLQNLGQGPELLIRYENEEAVDDSQLPKDRFSAERLKGVDSTLKIQPAELGDSAVYLCASRRTANTEAFFGQGTRLTVV.

CDR3 sequence reads: CASSLLGEANEKLFF. CDR3 DNA sequence: TGTGCCAGCAGCTTACTAGGGGAGGCTAATGAAAAACTGTTTTTT. V usage is TRBV7-9 and J usage is TRBJ1-4, with a possible D match to TRBD1 (5 bases). Germline CDR1 SEHNR, CDR2 FQNEAQ (reference sequence). Trimming pared 2 bases from V and 3 bases from J, leaving 10 bases between. The CDR3 runs to 15 residues.

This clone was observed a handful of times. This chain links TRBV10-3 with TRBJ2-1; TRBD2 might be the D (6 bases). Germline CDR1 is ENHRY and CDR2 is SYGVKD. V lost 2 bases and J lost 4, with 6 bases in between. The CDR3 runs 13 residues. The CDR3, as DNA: TGTGCCATCAGTGAGCGGGGGTACAATGAGCAGTTCTTC. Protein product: CAISERGYNEQFF.

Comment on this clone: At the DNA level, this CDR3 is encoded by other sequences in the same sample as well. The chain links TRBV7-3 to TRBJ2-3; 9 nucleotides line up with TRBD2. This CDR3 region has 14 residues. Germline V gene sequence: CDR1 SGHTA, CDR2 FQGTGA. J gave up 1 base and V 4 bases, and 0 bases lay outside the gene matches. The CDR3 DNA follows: TGTGCCAGCAGCTCTAGCGGGGGCACAGATACGCAGTATTTT. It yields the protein CASSSSGGTDTQYF.

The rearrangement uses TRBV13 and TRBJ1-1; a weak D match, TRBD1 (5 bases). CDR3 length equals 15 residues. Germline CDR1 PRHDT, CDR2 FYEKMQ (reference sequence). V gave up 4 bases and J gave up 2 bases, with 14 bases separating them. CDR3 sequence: CASSSTRGLNTEAFF. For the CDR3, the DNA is TGTGCCAGCAGCTCGACAAGGGGCCTAAACACTGAAGCTTTCTTT. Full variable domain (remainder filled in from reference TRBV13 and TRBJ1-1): AAGVIQSPRHLIKEKRETATLKCYPIPRHDTVYWYQQGPGQDPQFLISFYEKMQSDKGSIPDRFSAQQFSDYHSELNMSSLELGDSALYFCASSSTRGLNTEAFFGQGTRLTVV.

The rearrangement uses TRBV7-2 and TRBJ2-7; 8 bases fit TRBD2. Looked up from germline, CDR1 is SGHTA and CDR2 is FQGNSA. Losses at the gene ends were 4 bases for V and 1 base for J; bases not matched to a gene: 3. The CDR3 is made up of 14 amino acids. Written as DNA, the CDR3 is TGTGCCAGCAGCTCCGGGGGGGGTTCCTACGAGCAGTACTTC. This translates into CASSSGGGSYEQYF.

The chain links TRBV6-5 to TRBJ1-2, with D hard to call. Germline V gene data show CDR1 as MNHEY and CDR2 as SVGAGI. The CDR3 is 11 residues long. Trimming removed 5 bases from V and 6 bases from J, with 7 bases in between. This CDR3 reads CASSRGDGYTF. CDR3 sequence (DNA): TGTGCCAGCAGTCGGGGTGATGGCTACACCTTC.

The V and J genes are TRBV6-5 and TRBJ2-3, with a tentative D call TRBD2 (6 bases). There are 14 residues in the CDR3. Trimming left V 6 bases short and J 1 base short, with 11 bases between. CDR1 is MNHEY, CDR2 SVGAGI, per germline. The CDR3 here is CASSGTSGTDTQYF. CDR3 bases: TGTGCCAGCAGCGGGACTTCAGGCACAGATACGCAGTATTTT.

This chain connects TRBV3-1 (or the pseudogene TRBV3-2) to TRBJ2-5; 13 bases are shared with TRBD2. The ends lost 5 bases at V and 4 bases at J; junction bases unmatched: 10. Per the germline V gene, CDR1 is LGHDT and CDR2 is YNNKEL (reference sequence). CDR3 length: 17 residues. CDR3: CASSELAGGLGRETQYF. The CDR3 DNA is TGTGCCAGCAGCGAACTAGCGGGGGGGCTGGGGCGAGAGACCCAGTACTTC.

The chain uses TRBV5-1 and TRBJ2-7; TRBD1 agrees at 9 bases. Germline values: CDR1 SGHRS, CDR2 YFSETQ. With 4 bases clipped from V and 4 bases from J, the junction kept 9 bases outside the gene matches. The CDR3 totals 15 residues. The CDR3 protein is CASSPDGQGIYEQYF. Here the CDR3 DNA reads TGCGCCAGCAGCCCTGACGGACAGGGGATTTACGAGCAGTACTTC.

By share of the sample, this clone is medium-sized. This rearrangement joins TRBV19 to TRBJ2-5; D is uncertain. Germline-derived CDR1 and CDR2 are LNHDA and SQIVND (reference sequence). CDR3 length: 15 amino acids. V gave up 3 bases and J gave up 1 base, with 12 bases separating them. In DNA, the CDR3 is TGTGCCAGTAGTATCCCTCTAGGCTCCCAAGAGACCCAGTACTTC. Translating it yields CASSIPLGSQETQYF.

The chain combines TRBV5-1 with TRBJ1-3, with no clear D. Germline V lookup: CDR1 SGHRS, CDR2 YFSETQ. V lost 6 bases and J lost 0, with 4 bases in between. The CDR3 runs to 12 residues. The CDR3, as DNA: TGCGCCAGCATGAGCTCTGGAAACACCATATATTTT. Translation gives CASMSSGNTIYF.

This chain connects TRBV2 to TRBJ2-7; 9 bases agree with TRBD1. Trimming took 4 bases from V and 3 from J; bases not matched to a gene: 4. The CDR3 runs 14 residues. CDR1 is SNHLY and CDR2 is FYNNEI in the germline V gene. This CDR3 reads CASSVDRGVYEQYF. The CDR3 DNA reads TGTGCCAGCAGTGTGGACAGGGGAGTCTACGAGCAGTACTTC.

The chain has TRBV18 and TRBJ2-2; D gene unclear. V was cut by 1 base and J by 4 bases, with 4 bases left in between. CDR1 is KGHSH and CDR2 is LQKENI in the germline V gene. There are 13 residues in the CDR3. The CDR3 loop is CASSPLFTGELFF. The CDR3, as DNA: TGTGCCAGCTCACCACTATTCACCGGGGAGCTGTTTTTT.

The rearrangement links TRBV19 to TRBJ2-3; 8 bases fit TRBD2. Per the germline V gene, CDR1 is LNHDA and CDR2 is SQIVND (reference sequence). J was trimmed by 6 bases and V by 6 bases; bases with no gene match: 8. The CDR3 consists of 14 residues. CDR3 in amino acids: CASRESGGPDTQYF. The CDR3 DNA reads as TGTGCCAGTAGGGAATCGGGGGGGCCTGATACGCAGTATTTT. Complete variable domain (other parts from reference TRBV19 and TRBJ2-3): DGGITQSPKYLFRKEGQNVTLSCEQNLNHDAMYWYRQDPGQGLRLIYYSQIVNDFQKGDIAEGYSVSREKKESFPLTVTSAQKNPTAFYLCASRESGGPDTQYFGPGTRLTVL.

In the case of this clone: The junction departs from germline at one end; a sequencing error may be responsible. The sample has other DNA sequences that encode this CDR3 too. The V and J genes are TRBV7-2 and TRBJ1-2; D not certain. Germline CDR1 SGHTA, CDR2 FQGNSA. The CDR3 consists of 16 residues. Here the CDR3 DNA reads TGTGCCAGCAGCCAAGCCCTAGATTTAGCTAACTATGGCTACACCTTT. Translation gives CASSQALDLANYGYTF.

As DNA, the CDR3 is TGTGCCAGCAGTAGAGGACAGGAGAGCTATGGCTACACCTTC. Amino acid sequence: CASSRGQESYGYTF. The chain has TRBV6-5 and TRBJ1-2, with 7 bases lining up with TRBD1. This CDR3 has 14 residues. Germline V gene sequence: CDR1 MNHEY, CDR2 SVGAGI. V dropped 5 bases and J dropped 4; count of bases not matched to a gene: 7.

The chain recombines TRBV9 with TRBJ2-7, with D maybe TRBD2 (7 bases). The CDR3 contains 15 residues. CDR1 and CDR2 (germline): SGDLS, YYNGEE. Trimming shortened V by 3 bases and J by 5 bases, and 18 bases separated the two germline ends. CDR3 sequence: CASSAHGGALHEQYF. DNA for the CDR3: TGTGCCAGCAGCGCGCATGGGGGGGCCCTTCACGAGCAGTACTTC.

CDR3 DNA sequence: TGTGCCAGCAGCAGTACAGGGTTCTATGGCTACACCTTC. The encoded protein is CASSSTGFYGYTF. The chain couples TRBV9 to TRBJ1-2, with D perhaps TRBD1 (6 bases). This CDR3 region has 13 residues. With 4 bases removed from V and 4 bases from J, the gap between germline ends came to 11 bases. CDR1 and CDR2 (germline): SGDLS, YYNGEE.

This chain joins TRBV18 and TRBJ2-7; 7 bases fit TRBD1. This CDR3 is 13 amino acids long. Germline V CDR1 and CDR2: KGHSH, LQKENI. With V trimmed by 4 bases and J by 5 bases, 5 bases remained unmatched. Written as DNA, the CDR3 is TGTGCCAGCTCACAAACTCAGGGGGACGAGCAGTACTTC. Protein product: CASSQTQGDEQYF.

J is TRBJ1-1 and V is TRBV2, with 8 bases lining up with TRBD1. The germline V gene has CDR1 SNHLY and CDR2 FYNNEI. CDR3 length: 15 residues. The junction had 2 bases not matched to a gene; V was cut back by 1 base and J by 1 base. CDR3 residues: CASSEVGTGNTEAFF. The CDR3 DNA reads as TGTGCCAGCAGTGAAGTAGGGACAGGGAACACTGAAGCTTTCTTT.

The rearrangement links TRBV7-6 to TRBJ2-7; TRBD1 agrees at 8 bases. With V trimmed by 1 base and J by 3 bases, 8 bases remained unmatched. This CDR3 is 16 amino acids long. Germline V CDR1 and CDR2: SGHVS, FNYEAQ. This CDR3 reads CASSLGQAGGFYEQYF. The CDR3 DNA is TGTGCCAGCAGCTTAGGTCAAGCAGGGGGCTTCTACGAGCAGTACTTC.

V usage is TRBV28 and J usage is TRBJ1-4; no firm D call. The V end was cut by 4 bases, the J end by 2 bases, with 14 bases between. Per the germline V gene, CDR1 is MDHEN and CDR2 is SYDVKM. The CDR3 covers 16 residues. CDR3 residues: CASSSPAAVTNEKLFF. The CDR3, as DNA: TGTGCCAGCAGTTCTCCCGCCGCGGTGACTAATGAAAAACTGTTTTTT.

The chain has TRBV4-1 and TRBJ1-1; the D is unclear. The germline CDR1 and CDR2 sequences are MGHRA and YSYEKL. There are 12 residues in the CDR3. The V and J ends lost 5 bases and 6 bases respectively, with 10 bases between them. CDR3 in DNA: TGCGCCAGCAGCGGCGGGGTTCCTGAAGCTTTCTTT. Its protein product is CASSGGVPEAFF.

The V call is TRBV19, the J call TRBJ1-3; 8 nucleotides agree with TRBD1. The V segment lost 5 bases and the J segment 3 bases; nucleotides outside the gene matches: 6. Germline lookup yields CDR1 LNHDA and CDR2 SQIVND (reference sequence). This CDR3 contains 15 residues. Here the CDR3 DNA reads TGTGCCAGTAGTCCGCAGGGGGCACTTGGAAACACCATATATTTT. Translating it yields CASSPQGALGNTIYF.

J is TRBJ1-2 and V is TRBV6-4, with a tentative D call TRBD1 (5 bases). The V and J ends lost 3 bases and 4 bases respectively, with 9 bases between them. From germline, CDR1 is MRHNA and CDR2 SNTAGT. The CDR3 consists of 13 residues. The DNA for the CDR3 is TGTGCCAGCAGTGATCGGCAGGGCTATGGCTACACCTTC. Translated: CASSDRQGYGYTF.

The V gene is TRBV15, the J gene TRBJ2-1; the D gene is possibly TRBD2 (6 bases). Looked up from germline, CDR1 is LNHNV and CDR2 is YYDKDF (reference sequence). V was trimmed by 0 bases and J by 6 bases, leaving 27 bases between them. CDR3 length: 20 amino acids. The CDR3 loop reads CATSRDFLEGMSGFSNEQFF. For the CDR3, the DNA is TGTGCCACCAGCAGAGATTTTTTGGAGGGGATGTCAGGATTCAGCAATGAGCAGTTCTTC.

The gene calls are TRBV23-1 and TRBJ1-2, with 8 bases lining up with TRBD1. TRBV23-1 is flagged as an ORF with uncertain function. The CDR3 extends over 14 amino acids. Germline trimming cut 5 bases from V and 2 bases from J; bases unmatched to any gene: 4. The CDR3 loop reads CASSYRGGNYGYTF. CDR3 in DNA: TGCGCCAGCAGTTACAGGGGGGGAAACTATGGCTACACCTTC.

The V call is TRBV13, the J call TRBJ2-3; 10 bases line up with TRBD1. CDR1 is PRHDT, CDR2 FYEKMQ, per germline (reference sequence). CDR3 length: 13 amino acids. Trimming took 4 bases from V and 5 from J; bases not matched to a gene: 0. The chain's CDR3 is CASSWTGGDTQYF. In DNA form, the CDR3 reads TGTGCCAGCAGCTGGACAGGGGGAGATACGCAGTATTTT.

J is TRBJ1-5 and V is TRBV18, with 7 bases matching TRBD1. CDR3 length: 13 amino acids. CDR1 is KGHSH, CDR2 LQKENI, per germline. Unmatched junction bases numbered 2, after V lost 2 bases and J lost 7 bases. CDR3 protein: CASSPTGEQPQHF. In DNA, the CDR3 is TGTGCCAGCTCACCAACAGGGGAACAGCCCCAGCATTTT. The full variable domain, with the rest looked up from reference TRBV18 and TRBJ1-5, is NAGVMQNPRHLVRRRGQEARLRCSPMKGHSHVYWYRQLPEEGLKFMVYLQKENIIDESGMPKERFSAEFPKEGPSILRIQQVVRGDSAAYFCASSPTGEQPQHFGDGTRLSIL.